The 25 T cell receptor beta chains below all came from one sample that was sequenced in a study of PD-1 blockade in classical Hodgkin lymphoma. Relapse after autologous stem cell transplantation occurred in every patient, and brentuximab vedotin exposure varied. Sequencing was performed with immunoSEQ multiplex PCR; in TCRdb, only in-frame clones are kept and a portion is missing. The sample includes more than 10,000 clones, about 78% of them seen just once. The sample was peripheral blood mononuclear cells (PBMCs), taken at baseline. The receptor set was obtained from a human donor with classical Hodgkin lymphoma.

The chain employs TRBV5-1 and TRBJ2-5; D not resolved. V shed 0 bases and J shed 1 base, with 7 bases lying between them. The CDR3 contains 14 residues. Germline CDR1 SGHRS, CDR2 YFSETQ. In nucleotides, the CDR3 is TGCGCCAGCAGCTTGGCCGGCAGCCAAGAGACCCAGTACTTC. Translated, it gives CASSLAGSQETQYF.

This clone was counted only a few times. The chain couples TRBV20-1 to TRBJ1-1; D may be TRBD1 (5 bases). Trimming took 3 bases from V and 7 from J, leaving 9 bases between them. Germline lookup yields CDR1 DFQATT and CDR2 SNEGSKA (reference sequence). CDR3 length equals 11 residues. CDR3 coding DNA: TGCAGTGCTAGTGACAGATATGAAGCTTTCTTT. Residues: CSASDRYEAFF.

This clone was seen only a few times. V usage is TRBV2 and J usage is TRBJ1-5, with D perhaps matching TRBD1 (5 bases). The CDR3 totals 13 residues. Germline V gene lookup returns CDR1 SNHLY and CDR2 FYNNEI. The germline V and J ends were trimmed by 7 bases and 7 bases, with 14 bases remaining between them. CDR3 DNA: TGTGCCAGCAAGTACCAGGGTAACCAGCCCCAGCATTTT. Translation: CASKYQGNQPQHF.

The chain recombines TRBV29-1 with TRBJ2-1; 14 bases align to TRBD2. This CDR3 is 18 amino acids long. Germline V lookup: CDR1 SQVTM, CDR2 ANQGSEA. Unmatched junction bases numbered 9, after V lost 5 bases and J lost 0 bases. The CDR3 sequence: CSVYPGLAGESSYNEQFF. The CDR3 DNA reads as TGCAGCGTTTACCCGGGACTAGCGGGAGAGAGCTCCTACAATGAGCAGTTCTTC.

V usage is TRBV5-4 and J usage is TRBJ2-7; 7 positions agree with TRBD1. Trimming removed 4 bases from V and 3 bases from J; junction bases left unmatched: 7. The CDR3 loop spans 14 amino acids. The germline CDR1 and CDR2 sequences are SGHNT and YYREEE (reference sequence). In DNA form, the CDR3 reads TGTGCCAGCAGCGAGACAGGGACAGTCTACGAGCAGTACTTC. Its protein is CASSETGTVYEQYF.

The V and J genes are TRBV5-1 and TRBJ2-7; tentatively, D is TRBD1 (6 bases). V lost 4 bases to trimming and J lost 2 bases, with 10 bases between them. The CDR3 runs 13 residues. Germline CDR1 and CDR2: SGHRS and YFSETQ. The CDR3 here is CASSGRDTYEQYF. DNA for the CDR3: TGCGCCAGCAGCGGCCGGGACACCTACGAGCAGTACTTC.

This chain connects TRBV5-1 to TRBJ1-1; a weak D match, TRBD1 (6 bases). This CDR3 region has 15 residues. Germline V gene data show CDR1 as SGHRS and CDR2 as YFSETQ. V dropped 2 bases and J dropped 4 bases, with 15 bases sitting between them. The CDR3 region is CASSLQQGGGTEAFF. CDR3 DNA sequence: TGCGCCAGCAGCTTACAACAAGGAGGGGGCACTGAAGCTTTCTTT.

The chain is built from TRBV6-1 and TRBJ2-7; 7 nucleotides match TRBD2. The V segment lost 2 bases and the J segment 2 bases; nucleotides outside the gene matches: 3. There are 14 residues in the CDR3. CDR1 is MNHNS and CDR2 is SASEGT in the germline V gene. The DNA for the CDR3 is TGTGCCAGCAGTGAAATCGCGGGGGCCTACGAGCAGTACTTC. Protein product: CASSEIAGAYEQYF.

This chain joins TRBV6-5 and TRBJ1-3, with a weak D call TRBD1 (6 bases). Germline CDR1 MNHEY, CDR2 SVGAGI. Trimming took off 0 bases at V and 8 bases at J, with 11 bases between the two ends. The CDR3 is made up of 14 amino acids. CDR3 coding DNA: TGTGCCAGCAGTTACTCGAGGGGGTGGGACACCATATATTTT. Translated: CASSYSRGWDTIYF.

The table lists this clone with a few counts. This chain links TRBV7-6 with TRBJ2-7; no clear D. V lost 2 bases, J lost 4 bases, and 12 bases lay in between. This CDR3 has 14 amino acids. Germline loops: CDR1 SGHVS, CDR2 FNYEAQ. In nucleotides, the CDR3 is TGTGCCAGCAGCTTATCGTTGGGTGAATACGAGCAGTACTTC. It yields the protein CASSLSLGEYEQYF.

A single count supports this clone. The J gene is TRBJ2-7, the V gene TRBV5-5; weak D call: TRBD2 (6 bases). Trimming stripped 2 bases from V and 7 bases from J, with 7 bases between. Germline CDR1 and CDR2: SGHKS and YYEKEE (reference sequence). This CDR3 region has 11 residues. The DNA for the CDR3 is TGTGCCAGCAGCTTTGGGGGGGAGCAGTACTTC. It is translated as CASSFGGEQYF. Using reference TRBV5-5 and TRBJ2-7 for the parts outside the CDR3, the full variable domain is DAGVTQSPTHLIKTRGQQVTLRCSPISGHKSVSWYQQVLGQGPQFIFQYYEKEERGRGNFPDRFSARQFPNYSSELNVNALLLGDSALYLCASSFGGEQYFGPGTRLTVT.

The chain carries TRBV4-1 and TRBJ2-7; 7 bases agree with TRBD1. J lost 2 bases, V lost 6 bases, and 10 bases had no gene match. The CDR3 consists of 15 residues. The V gene's germline CDR1 is MGHRA and CDR2 YSYEKL. The CDR3 DNA follows: TGCGCCAGCAGTCTCATTGGGACAGCCGCCTACGAGCAGTACTTC. Residues: CASSLIGTAAYEQYF.

The genes are TRBV6-6 and TRBJ2-7; 8 bases are a match to TRBD2. Trimming cost V 6 bases and J 2 bases; bases outside gene matches: 6. In germline, CDR1 is MNHNY, CDR2 SVGAGI (reference sequence). This CDR3 contains 14 residues. The DNA of the CDR3 is TGTGCCAGCAGATCCACTAGCGGAACCTACGAGCAGTACTTC. Translated, it gives CASRSTSGTYEQYF.

This clone turned up a few times. V gene TRBV21-1 combines with J gene TRBJ2-1; no check of the table's D call, TRBD2, against the DNA was made. TRBV21-1 is deemed a pseudogene. CDR3 size: 19 residues. Here the CDR3 reads CASSEPGTSRNSSYNEQFF. The CDR3 DNA is TGTGCCAGCAGCGAACCCGGGACTAGCCGAAACAGCTCCTACAATGAGCAGTTCTTC.

The chain links TRBV7-9 to TRBJ2-5, with a weak D call TRBD2 (5 bases). V gave up 4 bases and J gave up 5 bases, with 14 bases separating them. Germline CDR1 reads SEHNR; CDR2 reads FQNEAQ (reference sequence). This CDR3 has 14 amino acids. The chain's CDR3 is CASSYSRGRETQYF. The CDR3 region has the DNA TGTGCCAGCAGCTACTCGCGCGGGCGGGAGACCCAGTACTTC.

The rearrangement joins TRBV9 to TRBJ2-3, with D perhaps assigned TRBD1 or TRBD2 (5 bases each). V gave up 0 bases and J gave up 0 bases, with 11 bases separating them. The CDR3 runs to 16 residues. Germline CDR1 reads SGDLS; CDR2 reads YYNGEE. The DNA of the CDR3 is TGTGCCAGCAGCGTAGGAAGGGACCCTAGCACAGATACGCAGTATTTT. Protein product: CASSVGRDPSTDTQYF.

The chain is built from TRBV7-2 and TRBJ2-5, with 13 bases lining up with TRBD2. V shed 4 bases and J 3 bases; nucleotides not matched to a gene: 2. CDR3 size: 15 residues. The germline gives CDR1 SGHTA, CDR2 FQGNSA. The CDR3 here is CASSYGLAGEETQYF. The CDR3 nucleotides read TGTGCCAGCAGCTATGGACTAGCGGGAGAAGAGACCCAGTACTTC.

Points on this clone: At one of its ends the junction is not consistent with the germline gene, which may arise from a read error. The CDR3 region has the DNA TGCGCCAGCAGCCCAGACAGGACCAGCGAACACCGGGGAGCTGTTTTT. It encodes CASSPDRTSEHRGAVF. The chain recombines TRBV5-1 with TRBJ2-2; D possibly corresponds to TRBD1 (6 bases). This CDR3 comprises 16 residues. Germline CDR1 SGHRS, CDR2 YFSETQ.

This clone has a handful of counts. The chain carries TRBV29-1 and TRBJ1-4, with TRBD1 matching 7 bases. The CDR3 runs 17 residues. CDR1 SQVTM and CDR2 ANQGSEA come from the germline V gene. V lost 4 bases to trimming and J lost 0 bases; unmatched junction nucleotides: 11. CDR3: CSVVETGYAATNEKLFF. The CDR3, as DNA: TGCAGCGTTGTGGAGACAGGGTATGCCGCAACTAATGAAAAACTGTTTTTT.

As DNA, the CDR3 is TGTGCCAGCAGCCTGGGACTAGCGGGAGTCAATGAGCAGTTCTTC. Translating gives CASSLGLAGVNEQFF. The V and J genes are TRBV27 and TRBJ2-1; 14 nucleotides line up with TRBD2. This CDR3 region has 15 residues. Germline lookup yields CDR1 MNHEY and CDR2 SMNVEV (reference sequence). Trimming cost V 6 bases and J 6 bases; bases outside gene matches: 4.

The count of this clone is one. The V gene is TRBV9, the J gene TRBJ2-5; TRBD2 agrees at 12 bases. Per the germline V gene, CDR1 is SGDLS and CDR2 is YYNGEE. The trim removed 3 bases at V and 2 bases at J, leaving 5 bases unmatched. The CDR3 runs to 16 residues. DNA for the CDR3: TGTGCCAGCAGCGAACGGACTAGCGGGATACAAGAGACCCAGTACTTC. It specifies CASSERTSGIQETQYF.

This clone was detected once. The gene calls are TRBV5-1 and TRBJ2-1, with 10 bases identical to TRBD2. After removal of 0 bases from V and 8 bases from J, the junction contained 8 bases not matched to a gene. The germline V gene encodes CDR1 SGHRS and CDR2 YFSETQ. There are 16 residues in the CDR3. In DNA form, the CDR3 reads TGCGCCAGCAGCTTGGTGATGGCTAGCGGGAGCGATGAGCAGTTCTTC. Its protein product is CASSLVMASGSDEQFF.

V usage is TRBV27 and J usage is TRBJ2-5; D perhaps matches TRBD2 (6 bases). The CDR3 spans 16 residues. Trimming cost V 5 bases and J 5 bases, with 21 bases left between them. The V gene's germline CDR1 is MNHEY and CDR2 SMNVEV (reference sequence). Here the CDR3 reads CASSPLGSGERETQYF. The CDR3 coding sequence is TGTGCCAGCAGTCCCCTGGGTAGCGGAGAAAGGGAGACCCAGTACTTC.

This clone was seen a few times. V is TRBV5-1 and J is TRBJ2-1, with D possibly being TRBD2 (5 bases). The length of the CDR3 is 15 residues. Trimming removed 0 bases from V and 3 bases from J, with 10 bases in between. CDR1 and CDR2 (germline): SGHRS, YFSETQ. CDR3 amino acids: CASSLAGNLYNEQFF. The CDR3 nucleotides read TGCGCCAGCAGCTTGGCCGGGAACCTCTACAATGAGCAGTTCTTC.

V gene TRBV7-2 combines with J gene TRBJ1-2; D remains ambiguous. From germline, CDR1 is SGHTA and CDR2 FQGNSA. The CDR3 has 15 amino acids. V was cut by 6 bases and J by 1 base, with 15 bases left in between. This CDR3 reads CASRLRMGFNYGYTF. DNA for the CDR3: TGTGCCAGCAGACTTAGAATGGGGTTTAACTATGGCTACACCTTC.